The entry below gives a single TCR beta chain sequence along with its context. Antigen unknown. Profiling relied on immunoSEQ multiplex PCR, and the TCRdb table lists in-frame clones only, not all of them. The table lists about 120,000 clones, approximately 89% of them singletons, with under 7% in the top ten. These data belong to a study of T cell responses to AZD1222 COVID-19 vaccine. From germline, CDR1 is KGHDR and CDR2 SFDVKD. The V end was cut by 0 bases, the J end by 0 bases, with 6 bases between. The CDR3 is made up of 15 amino acids. Study-level points and caveats: Clonal diversity may have been underestimated, and the donors were mostly white British, with more females than males. Of the AZD1222 recipients, only six or seven were seropositive at baseline. Of spike-specific TCRs, nearly half reportedly target regions left unmutated in variants. Following two doses of AZD1222, Spike-specific TCR breadth and depth rose.

This TCR derives from an adult in good health. Specimen: peripheral blood, collected on day 0 of AZD1222 vaccination. The chain joins TRBV24-1 to TRBJ2-3; no clear D gene. Written as DNA, the CDR3 is TGTGCCACCAGTGATTTGCGGGTAAGCACAGATACGCAGTATTTT. The encoded protein is CATSDLRVSTDTQYF.